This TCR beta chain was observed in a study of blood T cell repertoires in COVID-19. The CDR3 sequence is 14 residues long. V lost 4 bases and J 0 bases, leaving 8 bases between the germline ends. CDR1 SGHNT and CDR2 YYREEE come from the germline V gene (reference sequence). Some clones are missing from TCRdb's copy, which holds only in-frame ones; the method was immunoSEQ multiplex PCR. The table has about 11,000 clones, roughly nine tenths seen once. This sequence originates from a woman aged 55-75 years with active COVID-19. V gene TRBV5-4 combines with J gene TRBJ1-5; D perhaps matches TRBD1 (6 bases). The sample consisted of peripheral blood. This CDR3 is CASSLTGSNQPQHF. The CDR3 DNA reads TGTGCCAGCAGCCTGACAGGTAGCAATCAGCCCCAGCATTTT.